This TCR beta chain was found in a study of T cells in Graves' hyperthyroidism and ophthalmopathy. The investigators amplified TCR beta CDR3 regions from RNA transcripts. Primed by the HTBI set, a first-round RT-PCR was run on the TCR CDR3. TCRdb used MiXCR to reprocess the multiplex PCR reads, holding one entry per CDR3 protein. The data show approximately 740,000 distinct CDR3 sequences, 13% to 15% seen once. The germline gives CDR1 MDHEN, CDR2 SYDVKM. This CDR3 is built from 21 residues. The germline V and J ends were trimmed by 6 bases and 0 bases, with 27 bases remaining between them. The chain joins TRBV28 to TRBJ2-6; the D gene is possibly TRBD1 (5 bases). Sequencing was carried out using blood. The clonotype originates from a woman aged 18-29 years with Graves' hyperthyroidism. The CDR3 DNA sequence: TGTGCCAGCAGCCGTGCCCCCCTTACAGGAGCTCCTCTCTCTGGGGCCAACGTCCTGACTTTC. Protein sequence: CASSRAPLTGAPLSGANVLTF.